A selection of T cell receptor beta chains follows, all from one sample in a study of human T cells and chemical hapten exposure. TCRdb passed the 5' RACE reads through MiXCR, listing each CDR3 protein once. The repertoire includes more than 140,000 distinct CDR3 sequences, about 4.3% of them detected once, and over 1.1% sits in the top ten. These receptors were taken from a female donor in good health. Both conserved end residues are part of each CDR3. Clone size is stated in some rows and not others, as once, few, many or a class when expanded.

CDR3: CASSKGSLRGLTLWADTQYF
size: many
length: 20
J: TRBJ2-3
V: TRBV21-1

CDR3: CASSLWTGGPNVLTF
size: NA
length: 15
J: TRBJ2-6
V: TRBV12-3/TRBV12-4

CDR3: CSVCRGTNYGYTF
size: many
length: 13
J: TRBJ1-2
V: TRBV29-1

CDR3: CASSSSVYSPLHF
size: many
length: 13
J: TRBJ1-6
V: TRBV3-1

CDR3: CAISEWRNYGYTF
size: many
length: 13
J: TRBJ1-2
V: TRBV10-3

CDR3: CASSQNGLPNTEAFF
size: NA
length: 15
J: TRBJ1-1
V: TRBV5-5

CDR3: CASSPQGRTEAFF
size: many
length: 13
J: TRBJ1-1
V: TRBV6-5

CDR3: CASSSRGTDYEQYF
size: few
length: 14
J: TRBJ2-7
V: TRBV5-1

CDR3: CASSYEGNTIYF
size: NA
length: 12
J: TRBJ1-3
V: TRBV11-2

CDR3: CSATYPSTDTQYF
size: many
length: 13
J: TRBJ2-3
V: TRBV20-1

CDR3: CASSFGIAGGPDTQYF
size: few
length: 16
J: TRBJ2-3
V: TRBV11-2

CDR3: CASSRINEQFF
size: NA
length: 11
J: TRBJ2-1
V: TRBV6-2/TRBV6-3